This T cell receptor (beta chain) is from a study of T cells in localized non-small cell lung cancer. TCRdb's table, derived via immunoSEQ multiplex PCR, lists solely in-frame clones and lacks some. The sample comprises 2,600 or so clones, 21% of which are singletons, and about 12% rests with the top ten. To note about this clone: Antigen specificity is unknown.

The V gene lost 8 bases and the J gene lost 5 bases, with 16 bases spanning the gap. The V gene's germline CDR1 is SGHNT and CDR2 YENEEA. The CDR3 runs to 14 residues. Whole-study results and caveats: Owing to sequencing of a solitary tumor region, heterogeneity cannot be discounted. The study detected a median 57 of the top 100 tumor clones in adjacent lung.

The source material was lung tumor tissue, sampled before any cancer treatment. This receptor was obtained from a man aged 35-75 years with stage I lung adenocarcinoma. The genes are TRBV11-3 and TRBJ1-5; a possible D gene is TRBD1 (5 bases). As DNA, the CDR3 is TGTGCCAGCTCCCCCGGGGGGGAGTATCAGCCCCAGCATTTT. Its protein is CASSPGGEYQPQHF. Looking up the rest from reference TRBV11-3 and TRBJ1-5 gives the full variable domain: EAGVVQSPRYKIIEKKQPVAFWCNPISGHNTLYWYLQNLGQGPELLIRYENEEAVDDSQLPKDRFSAERLKGVDSTLKIQPAELGDSAVYLCASSPGGEYQPQHFGDGTRLSIL.